The 17 T cell receptor beta chains reported below all come from one sample, sequenced in a study of blood T cell repertoires in COVID-19. Data came from immunoSEQ multiplex PCR; TCRdb stores just in-frame clones and leaves some out. Altogether under 250,000 clones are present, about four fifths being singletons, with the ten largest covering approximately 2.9%. The sequencing input was peripheral blood. These TCRs come from a woman in her thirties who had recovered from COVID-19.

The chain combines TRBV7-3 with TRBJ2-2, with D possibly being TRBD1 (6 bases). The germline V gene has CDR1 SGHTA and CDR2 FQGTGA. The CDR3 consists of 12 residues. With 5 bases removed from V and 7 bases from J, the gap between germline ends came to 8 bases. CDR3 sequence: CASSPTGGELFF. The CDR3 nucleotides read TGTGCCAGCAGCCCGACAGGCGGGGAGCTGTTTTTT.

This sequence joins TRBV28 and TRBJ2-2; TRBD1 might be the D (5 bases). The V and J ends lost 8 bases and 2 bases respectively, with 15 bases between them. The CDR3 covers 15 residues. Germline V gives CDR1 MDHEN, CDR2 SYDVKM. The CDR3 DNA is TGTGCCAGCGGGTTCCGACAGCAAAACACCGGGGAGCTGTTTTTT. Its protein product is CASGFRQQNTGELFF.

The V and J genes are TRBV9 and TRBJ1-1; D is possibly TRBD1 (5 bases). Trimming removed 4 bases from V and 4 bases from J, with 14 bases in between. This CDR3 region has 14 residues. Per the germline V gene, CDR1 is SGDLS and CDR2 is YYNGEE. The CDR3 DNA is TGTGCCAGCAGCTCAGGGCGGGGTGGCACTGAAGCTTTCTTT. Translating gives CASSSGRGGTEAFF.

As regards this clone: Other DNA sequences within the sample encode an identical CDR3. CDR3 sequence reads: CASSILAGSSYEQYF. The CDR3 nucleotides read TGTGCCAGTAGTATTCTAGCGGGGAGCTCCTACGAGCAGTACTTC. The chain has TRBV19 and TRBJ2-7; 9 bases line up with TRBD2. The length of the CDR3 is 15 residues. The J segment lost 0 bases and the V segment lost 3 bases, leaving 3 bases of the junction unmatched. Germline V CDR1 and CDR2: LNHDA, SQIVND (reference sequence).

In the case of this clone: Other DNA sequences in the sample encode the same CDR3. The chain employs TRBV28 and TRBJ2-7; TRBD1 matches 11 bases. From germline, CDR1 is MDHEN and CDR2 SYDVKM. The V and J ends lost 6 bases and 2 bases, in that order; junction bases with no gene match: 6. The CDR3 runs to 15 residues. The DNA of the CDR3 is TGTGCCAGCAGCTCCGGGACAGGGGGAGCCTACGAGCAGTACTTC. Its protein product is CASSSGTGGAYEQYF.

The chain combines TRBV28 with TRBJ1-4; D possibly corresponds to TRBD1 (6 bases). CDR3 length equals 14 residues. Germline V gene lookup returns CDR1 MDHEN and CDR2 SYDVKM. V was shortened by 2 bases and J by 8 bases, with 12 bases between the two germline ends. The CDR3 reads CASSLEGVGEKLFF. CDR3 bases: TGTGCCAGCAGTTTAGAGGGGGTTGGGGAAAAACTGTTTTTT. Looking up the rest from reference TRBV28 and TRBJ1-4 gives the full variable domain: DVKVTQSSRYLVKRTGEKVFLECVQDMDHENMFWYRQDPGLGLRLIYFSYDVKMKEKGDIPEGYSVSREKKERFSLILESASTNQTSMYLCASSLEGVGEKLFFGSGTQLSVL.

V usage is TRBV9 and J usage is TRBJ2-3; 7 nucleotides agree with TRBD2. There are 15 residues in the CDR3. Germline V lookup: CDR1 SGDLS, CDR2 YYNGEE. V dropped 0 bases and J dropped 8; count of bases not matched to a gene: 9. The CDR3 nucleotides read TGTGCCAGCAGCGTAGCACGGGCGGGAGACTCTACGCAGTATTTT. It codes for CASSVARAGDSTQYF. Using reference TRBV9 and TRBJ2-3 for the parts outside the CDR3, the full variable domain is DSGVTQTPKHLITATGQRVTLRCSPRSGDLSVYWYQQSLDQGLQFLIQYYNGEERAKGNILERFSAQQFPDLHSELNLSSLELGDSALYFCASSVARAGDSTQYFGPGTRLTVL.

The chain couples TRBV2 to TRBJ2-2; D is possibly TRBD2 (6 bases). Germline lookup yields CDR1 SNHLY and CDR2 FYNNEI. The CDR3 extends over 15 amino acids. V was pared by 5 bases and J by 5 bases, with 15 bases between. CDR3 sequence reads: CASSFLGGETGELFF. Written as DNA, the CDR3 is TGTGCCAGCAGTTTTTTGGGAGGAGAGACCGGGGAGCTGTTTTTT.

This chain joins TRBV29-1 and TRBJ1-5; 9 bases map to TRBD1. Germline assignment: CDR1 SQVTM and CDR2 ANQGSEA. Germline trimming cut 5 bases from V and 4 bases from J; bases unmatched to any gene: 3. This CDR3 spans 13 amino acids. CDR3 region: CSVRDRGNQPQHF. The DNA for the CDR3 is TGCAGCGTTCGAGACAGGGGGAATCAGCCCCAGCATTTT.

To note about this clone: Likely a read error: the CDR3 ends without its conserved phenylalanine or tryptophan. It is unclear where the CDR3 begins or ends on the DNA, so no DNA is shown, and the CDR3 is as TCRdb lists it. V usage is TRBV24-1 and J usage is TRBJ2-7; the table calls TRBD2, which could not be checked here. A total of 14 residues make up the CDR3, ends included. From germline, CDR1 is KGHDR and CDR2 SFDVKD. CDR3 amino acids: CATSDLWSGGPPLH.

This sequence joins TRBV30 and TRBJ2-7; a possible D gene is TRBD2 (6 bases). Germline CDR1 reads GTSNPN; CDR2 reads SVGIG (reference sequence). There are 14 residues in the CDR3. Trimming stripped 3 bases from V and 11 bases from J, with 23 bases between. The CDR3 coding sequence is TGTGCCTGGAGGAAAAAAAGCGGAGGGGAGTGGGAGTACTTC. Translated, it gives CAWRKKSGGEWEYF.

This chain connects TRBV19 to TRBJ1-2; D remains ambiguous. CDR1 and CDR2 (germline): LNHDA, SQIVND (reference sequence). This CDR3 has 15 amino acids. V lost 1 base to trimming and J lost 0 bases, with 9 bases between them. As DNA, the CDR3 is TGTGCCAGTAGTATAGCCTGGCAGGCTAACTATGGCTACACCTTC. Translated: CASSIAWQANYGYTF.

The genes are TRBV6-6 and TRBJ2-7; no clear D gene. This CDR3 has 12 residues. Germline loops: CDR1 MNHNY, CDR2 SVGAGI (reference sequence). Trimming took 7 bases from V and 6 from J, leaving 13 bases between them. The CDR3 here is CASKAPAAEQYF. CDR3 nucleotide sequence: TGTGCCAGCAAGGCTCCCGCGGCCGAGCAGTACTTC.

The chain employs TRBV4-1 and TRBJ1-3; D gene ambiguous. In germline, CDR1 is MGHRA, CDR2 YSYEKL. V shed 1 base and J shed 4 bases, with 5 bases lying between them. The CDR3 loop spans 13 amino acids. CDR3 amino acids: CASSQVLGNTIYF. The CDR3, as DNA: TGCGCCAGCAGCCAAGTTTTAGGAAACACCATATATTTT.

The chain is built from TRBV7-3 and TRBJ1-4, with 10 bases identical to TRBD1. The CDR3 runs 13 residues. Germline V gives CDR1 SGHTA, CDR2 FQGTGA. Trimming at V came to 5 bases and at J to 12 bases, leaving 6 bases not matched to a gene. CDR3 region: CASSPGQGEELFF. The CDR3 DNA is TGTGCCAGCAGCCCAGGACAGGGGGAGGAACTGTTTTTT.

The rearrangement links TRBV5-8 to TRBJ2-1; 14 bases agree with TRBD2. CDR3 length: 18 residues. Per the germline V gene, CDR1 is SGHTS and CDR2 is YDEGEE. The ends lost 3 bases at V and 4 bases at J; junction bases unmatched: 9. The CDR3 spells CASSSGTSGSGLYNEQFF. Written as DNA, the CDR3 is TGTGCCAGCAGCTCCGGGACTAGCGGGAGTGGGCTGTACAATGAGCAGTTCTTC.

There are a few counts of this clone. J is TRBJ2-7 and V is TRBV27; tentatively, D is TRBD2 (5 bases). CDR3 length equals 14 residues. Trimming removed 0 bases from V and 1 base from J, with 7 bases in between. CDR1 MNHEY and CDR2 SMNVEV come from the germline V gene (reference sequence). DNA of the CDR3: TGTGCCAGCAGTTTATCGAGGGCGTCCTACGAGCAGTACTTC. Residues: CASSLSRASYEQYF.